Below, 31 T cell receptor beta chains from the same sample are listed, as sequenced in a study of T cell responses to AZD1222 COVID-19 vaccine. Assay: immunoSEQ multiplex PCR; the TCRdb copy retains only in-frame clones and omits some. The top ten clones hold 1.4% of a sample with about 150,000 clones, about 91% of them seen once. The sample here was peripheral blood, taken on day 0 of AZD1222 vaccination. These receptors were taken from an adult in good health.

This sequence joins TRBV6-6 and TRBJ1-2; D perhaps matches TRBD1 (5 bases). Trimming took off 0 bases at V and 4 bases at J, with 9 bases between the two ends. The CDR3 sequence is 14 residues long. In germline, CDR1 is MNHNY, CDR2 SVGAGI (reference sequence). In DNA form, the CDR3 reads TGTGCCAGCAGTTACTCTGGGGGGTCCTATGGCTACACCTTC. Its protein is CASSYSGGSYGYTF.

This sequence joins TRBV5-8 and TRBJ1-1; 7 bases match TRBD1. The CDR3 contains 13 residues. V was pared by 3 bases and J by 3 bases, with 2 bases of the junction left unmatched. CDR1 is SGHTS and CDR2 is YDEGEE in the germline V gene. The CDR3 bases are TGTGCCAGCAGCTGGGGACAGCACACTGAAGCTTTCTTT. Translation gives CASSWGQHTEAFF.

This chain links TRBV20-1 with TRBJ2-1; 8 bases are shared with TRBD2. The V and J ends lost 3 bases and 6 bases, in that order; junction bases with no gene match: 13. CDR1 is DFQATT and CDR2 is SNEGSKA in the germline V gene (reference sequence). The length of the CDR3 is 16 residues. CDR3 nucleotide sequence: TGCAGTGCTAGTCAGCTGAGGTTAGCGGGAATCAATGAGCAGTTCTTC. Amino acids: CSASQLRLAGINEQFF.

The rearrangement uses TRBV27 and TRBJ2-2; TRBD2 matches at 11 bases. The trim removed 3 bases at V and 7 bases at J, leaving 4 bases unmatched. Germline V CDR1 and CDR2: MNHEY, SMNVEV (reference sequence). The CDR3 is 15 residues long. This CDR3 reads CASSFRLAGFGELFF. The DNA of the CDR3 is TGTGCCAGCAGTTTCCGACTAGCGGGGTTCGGGGAGCTGTTTTTT.

CDR3 sequence: CASSLDRQAGAFF. For the CDR3, the DNA is TGTGCCAGCAGCTTAGACCGACAGGCTGGAGCTTTCTTT. This rearrangement joins TRBV7-3 to TRBJ1-1; a weak D match, TRBD1 (6 bases). From germline, CDR1 is SGHTA and CDR2 FQGTGA. V lost 2 bases to trimming and J lost 10 bases, with 14 bases between them. This CDR3 contains 13 residues. The full variable domain, in which reference TRBV7-3 and TRBJ1-1 provide the parts outside the CDR3, is GAGVSQTPSNKVTEKGKYVELRCDPISGHTALYWYRQSLGQGPEFLIYFQGTGAADDSGLPNDRFFAVRPEGSVSTLKIQRTERGDSAVYLCASSLDRQAGAFFGQGTRLTVV.

V usage is TRBV19 and J usage is TRBJ1-3; D remains unclear. The ends were cut back, 4 bases at V and 0 bases at J, with 10 bases in the middle. The CDR3 runs 15 residues. The germline V gene has CDR1 LNHDA and CDR2 SQIVND (reference sequence). This chain's CDR3 is CASSTHTYSGNTIYF. The CDR3 region has the DNA TGTGCCAGTAGTACCCACACGTACTCTGGAAACACCATATATTTT.

The rearrangement joins TRBV14 to TRBJ2-3; 10 nucleotides align to TRBD1. Germline CDR1 reads SGHDN; CDR2 reads FVKESK. The CDR3 spans 16 residues. V trimming: 2 bases; J trimming: 5 bases; junction bases outside the gene matches: 7. CDR3 in amino acids: CASSQLDRGQGDTQYF. CDR3 DNA: TGTGCCAGCAGCCAACTCGACAGGGGGCAGGGAGATACGCAGTATTTT.

The V gene is TRBV10-3, the J gene TRBJ2-3, with 9 bases identical to TRBD2. The V segment lost 10 bases and the J segment 2 bases; nucleotides outside the gene matches: 10. Per germline, CDR1 ENHRY and CDR2 SYGVKD. This CDR3 is 15 amino acids long. CDR3 residues: CATSLSGSTTDTQYF. The CDR3 coding sequence is TGTGCCACATCCCTTAGCGGGAGTACCACAGATACGCAGTATTTT.

The chain joins TRBV29-1 to TRBJ1-1, with 10 nucleotides matching TRBD1. The germline CDR1 and CDR2 sequences are SQVTM and ANQGSEA. This CDR3 has 13 amino acids. J gave up 2 bases and V 7 bases, and 4 bases lay outside the gene matches. DNA for the CDR3: TGCAGCGCTCGGACAGGGGGTAACACTGAAGCTTTCTTT. Translated: CSARTGGNTEAFF.

The chain is built from TRBV5-8 and TRBJ2-3; unclear D gene. Germline-derived CDR1 and CDR2 are SGHTS and YDEGEE. The CDR3 sequence is 13 residues long. V lost 4 bases to trimming and J lost 0 bases, with 6 bases between them. For the CDR3, the DNA is TGTGCCAGCAGCCCCTTTAGCACAGATACGCAGTATTTT. This codes for CASSPFSTDTQYF.

This clone appeared once. This chain uses TRBV7-9 with TRBJ1-2, with D uncertain. This CDR3 region has 14 residues. The V end was cut by 1 base, the J end by 2 bases, with 8 bases between. Germline V gene sequence: CDR1 SEHNR, CDR2 FQNEAQ (reference sequence). CDR3 sequence: CASSLGRWNYGYTF. CDR3 nucleotides: TGTGCCAGCAGCTTAGGCCGATGGAACTATGGCTACACCTTC.

This clone was picked up one time. The chain couples TRBV6-2 or TRBV6-3 to TRBJ1-1; 11 nucleotides align to TRBD1. The germline gives CDR1 MNHEY, CDR2 SVGEGT. CDR3 length: 21 residues. The J segment lost 7 bases and the V segment lost 0 bases, leaving 22 bases of the junction unmatched. CDR3 sequence reads: CASSYSLSPRTGQGVKVEAFF. The CDR3 region has the DNA TGTGCCAGCAGTTACTCACTCTCGCCCCGTACGGGACAGGGGGTTAAGGTTGAAGCTTTCTTT.

The rearrangement links TRBV4-3 to TRBJ2-2, with 8 bases identical to TRBD1. The CDR3 covers 16 residues. J gave up 6 bases and V 7 bases, and 13 bases lay outside the gene matches. The V gene's germline CDR1 is LGHNA and CDR2 YSLEER. CDR3 sequence: CASNSATGEFAGELFF. CDR3 DNA: TGCGCCAGCAACTCGGCGACAGGGGAGTTCGCCGGGGAGCTGTTTTTT.

V is TRBV3-1 (or the pseudogene TRBV3-2) and J is TRBJ2-1, with 9 bases fitting TRBD2. The V gene end was trimmed by 4 bases and the J gene end by 2 bases; junction bases not matched to a gene: 9. The germline V gene encodes CDR1 LGHDT and CDR2 YNNKEL (reference sequence). The CDR3 totals 17 residues. In DNA form, the CDR3 reads TGTGCCAGCAGCCCCCCCGAGGGCGGGGGGGCCTACAATGAGCAGTTCTTC. Its translation is CASSPPEGGGAYNEQFF.

V usage is TRBV28 and J usage is TRBJ1-1, with no clear D. CDR3 length: 10 amino acids. V was trimmed by 8 bases and J by 11 bases, leaving 12 bases between them. Germline values: CDR1 MDHEN, CDR2 SYDVKM. For the CDR3, the DNA is TGTGCCAGCGTTGGTGGGGTGGCTTTCTTT. Translation: CASVGGVAFF.

This clone was picked up a small number of times. V is TRBV28 and J is TRBJ2-1, with unresolved D. The V gene lost 1 base and the J gene lost 6 bases, with 4 bases spanning the gap. Germline CDR1 and CDR2: MDHEN and SYDVKM. The CDR3 has 12 amino acids. The CDR3 protein is CASSLLSNEQFF. The CDR3 DNA reads as TGTGCCAGCAGTTTATTAAGCAATGAGCAGTTCTTC.

This sequence joins TRBV7-6 and TRBJ2-2; 10 bases line up with TRBD2. The V and J ends lost 5 bases and 1 base, in that order; junction bases with no gene match: 10. Germline CDR1 reads SGHVS; CDR2 reads FNYEAQ. The CDR3 is made up of 18 amino acids. The CDR3 loop reads CASSPRSWTSGNTGELFF. The CDR3 bases are TGTGCCAGCAGCCCGCGGTCTTGGACTAGCGGGAACACCGGGGAGCTGTTTTTT.

The V and J genes are TRBV5-1 and TRBJ1-2, with 7 bases lining up with TRBD1. V lost 4 bases to trimming and J lost 3 bases; unmatched junction nucleotides: 3. The germline V gene has CDR1 SGHRS and CDR2 YFSETQ. CDR3 length equals 13 residues. For the CDR3, the DNA is TGCGCCAGCAGCCCTACAGGGGACTATGGCTACACCTTC. Translating gives CASSPTGDYGYTF.

This chain uses TRBV4-3 with TRBJ2-7; the match to TRBD1 covers 7 bases. The J segment lost 2 bases and the V segment lost 0 bases, leaving 4 bases of the junction unmatched. Germline CDR1 reads LGHNA; CDR2 reads YSLEER. CDR3 length equals 15 residues. The CDR3 region has the DNA TGCGCCAGCAGCCAAGATCAAGGGGGCCCCTACGAGCAGTACTTC. This gives the protein CASSQDQGGPYEQYF.

The chain carries TRBV6-1 and TRBJ2-1, with 7 bases lining up with TRBD2. The CDR3 runs 13 residues. The V segment lost 1 base and the J segment 9 bases; nucleotides outside the gene matches: 3. Germline V gene sequence: CDR1 MNHNS, CDR2 SASEGT. CDR3 coding DNA: TGTGCCAGCAGTGAAGTAGCGGGCGGTGAGCAGTTCTTC. The encoded protein is CASSEVAGGEQFF.

The J gene is TRBJ2-1, the V gene TRBV10-2; D may match TRBD1 or TRBD2 (6 bases each). Germline V gene lookup returns CDR1 WSHSY and CDR2 SAAADI. The V gene lost 7 bases and the J gene lost 8 bases, with 12 bases spanning the gap. The CDR3 runs to 12 residues. In DNA, the CDR3 is TGCGCCAGCACTCTGGGGGGCCATGAGCAGTTCTTC. This codes for CASTLGGHEQFF.

The genes are TRBV15 and TRBJ2-5; D unclear. Germline V gene data show CDR1 as LNHNV and CDR2 as YYDKDF (reference sequence). The CDR3 length is 14 residues. Trimming pared 0 bases from V and 2 bases from J, leaving 7 bases between. The DNA of the CDR3 is TGTGCCACCAGCAGAGACAGGCCACAAGAGACCCAGTACTTC. Its translation is CATSRDRPQETQYF. The variable domain in full, completed from reference TRBV15 and TRBJ2-5, reads DAMVIQNPRYQVTQFGKPVTLSCSQTLNHNVMYWYQQKSSQAPKLLFHYYDKDFNNEADTPDNFQSRRPNTSFCFLDIRSPGLGDTAMYLCATSRDRPQETQYFGPGTRLLVL.

The V gene is TRBV6-1, the J gene TRBJ1-2; tentative D call: TRBD1 (5 bases). Per the germline V gene, CDR1 is MNHNS and CDR2 is SASEGT. This CDR3 has 17 amino acids. V lost 3 bases and J 8 bases, leaving 25 bases between the germline ends. Here the CDR3 reads CASSDGGSLHGVFGYTF. In nucleotides, the CDR3 is TGTGCCAGCAGTGACGGGGGGTCTCTACACGGGGTTTTCGGCTACACCTTC.

The gene calls are TRBV18 and TRBJ1-1, with 8 bases identical to TRBD1. V shed 4 bases and J 6 bases; nucleotides not matched to a gene: 4. The CDR3 is 13 amino acids. Germline V gene sequence: CDR1 KGHSH, CDR2 LQKENI. The CDR3 bases are TGTGCCAGCTCACTTGACAGGGGAGCTGAAGCTTTCTTT. This gives the protein CASSLDRGAEAFF.

The CDR3: CASSDLAGGGEQFF. In DNA, the CDR3 is TGCGCCAGCAGTGATCTAGCGGGAGGCGGTGAGCAGTTCTTC. J is TRBJ2-1 and V is TRBV10-1; 11 positions agree with TRBD2. Germline V gene data show CDR1 as WNHNN and CDR2 as SYGVQD (reference sequence). The CDR3 contains 14 residues. Trimming removed 3 bases from V and 9 bases from J; junction bases left unmatched: 4.

This clone was counted a single time. The rearrangement uses TRBV6-5 and TRBJ2-1; 7 bases are shared with TRBD1. This CDR3 contains 13 residues. Germline CDR1 reads MNHEY; CDR2 reads SVGAGI. The junction had 4 bases not matched to a gene; V was cut back by 2 bases and J by 9 bases. CDR3 DNA: TGTGCCAGCAGTTACCGGAACAGGGGTGAGCAGTTCTTC. Its protein product is CASSYRNRGEQFF.

The chain combines TRBV11-2 with TRBJ2-5, with 9 positions matching TRBD2. Germline loops: CDR1 SGHAT, CDR2 FQNNGV. This CDR3 is 15 amino acids long. J was trimmed by 2 bases and V by 5 bases; bases with no gene match: 6. CDR3: CASSAVAGGQETQYF. CDR3 nucleotides: TGTGCCAGCAGCGCGGTTGCGGGGGGGCAAGAGACCCAGTACTTC.

This clone was observed once. The genes are TRBV27 and TRBJ1-5; D might be TRBD1 (5 bases). Germline CDR1 is MNHEY and CDR2 is SMNVEV (reference sequence). This CDR3 is built from 15 residues. The V and J ends lost 5 bases and 2 bases respectively, with 13 bases between them. CDR3 sequence reads: CASSPQGRGNQPQHF. CDR3 sequence (DNA): TGTGCCAGCAGTCCGCAGGGTCGGGGCAATCAGCCCCAGCATTTT.

This chain joins TRBV12-3 or TRBV12-4 and TRBJ1-2, with 7 bases that match TRBD1. This CDR3 is 12 amino acids long. The ends lost 4 bases at V and 9 bases at J; junction bases unmatched: 5. The CDR3: CASSWDSLSYTF. The CDR3 coding sequence is TGTGCCAGCAGTTGGGACAGTTTAAGCTACACCTTC.

The CDR3, as DNA: TGCAGCGCGCTCGGGGGGGCTTTCCAAGAGACCCAGTACTTC. Protein sequence: CSALGGAFQETQYF. The J gene is TRBJ2-5, the V gene TRBV29-1; TRBD2 matches at 8 bases. The V and J ends lost 7 bases and 1 base, in that order; junction bases with no gene match: 8. The length of the CDR3 is 14 residues. Germline-derived CDR1 and CDR2 are SQVTM and ANQGSEA.

The V and J genes are TRBV10-3 and TRBJ2-5, with D unresolved. The CDR3 totals 12 residues. Germline assignment: CDR1 ENHRY and CDR2 SYGVKD. V was cut by 0 bases and J by 5 bases, with 4 bases left in between. The CDR3, as DNA: TGTGCCATCAGTGAGTCAGGGGAGACCCAGTACTTC. It translates to CAISESGETQYF.